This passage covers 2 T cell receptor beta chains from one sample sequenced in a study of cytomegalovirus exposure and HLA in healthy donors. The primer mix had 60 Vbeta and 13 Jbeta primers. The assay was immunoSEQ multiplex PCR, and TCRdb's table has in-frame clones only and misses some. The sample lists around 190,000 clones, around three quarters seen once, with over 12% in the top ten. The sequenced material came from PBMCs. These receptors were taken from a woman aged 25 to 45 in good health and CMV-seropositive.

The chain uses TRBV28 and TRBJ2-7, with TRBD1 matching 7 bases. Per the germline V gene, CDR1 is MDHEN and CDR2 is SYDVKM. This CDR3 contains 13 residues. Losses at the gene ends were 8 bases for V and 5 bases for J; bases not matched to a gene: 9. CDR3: CASGDRAGDEQYF. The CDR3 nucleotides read TGTGCCAGCGGAGACAGGGCAGGGGACGAGCAGTACTTC.

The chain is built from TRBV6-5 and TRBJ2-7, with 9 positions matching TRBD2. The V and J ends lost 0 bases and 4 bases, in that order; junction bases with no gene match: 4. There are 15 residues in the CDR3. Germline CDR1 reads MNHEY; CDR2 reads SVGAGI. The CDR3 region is CASSYSSGGEYEQYF. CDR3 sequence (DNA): TGTGCCAGCAGTTACTCTAGCGGGGGCGAGTACGAGCAGTACTTC.